This T cell receptor beta chain was retrieved from a study of T cell repertoires in cytomegalovirus infection. About the study: CMV infection and matching HLA type were both indicated by public TCR beta signatures.

General study points: The response measured ex vivo was dominated by TCR beta clonotypes (HLA-C-restricted and CMV-specific). The cumulative frequency of public TCR beta families distinguished individuals who carried CMV together with the relevant HLA.

From the reads, TCRdb called clonotypes with MiXCR, one entry per CDR3 protein. This table has 640,000 or so distinct CDR3 sequences, approximately 33% appearing once. The CDR3 consists of 14 residues. Germline V gene data show CDR1 as SGHTA and CDR2 as FQGNSA. This clonotype has only one observation. The antigen remains unidentified. The junction departs from the called germline gene at one end, perhaps through a read error. The source is a human donor in good health (CMV status not recorded). Some clones in this sample may be carry-over from other donors' samples. V usage is TRBV7-2 and J usage is TRBJ1-2; the D gene is possibly TRBD1 (5 bases). The sequencing used cultured PBMCs, collected from culture after CMV antigen stimulation. CDR3 protein: CATYQTWGNYGHTF. Here the CDR3 DNA reads TGTGCCACCTATCAAACCTGGGGGAACTATGGCCACACCTTC.